The 17 T cell receptor beta chains below come from one sample, sequenced in a study of blood T cells in healthy people across ages. A sample-barcoded 5' primer and a J-beta primer mix were used in a second PCR of roughly 7 to 12 cycles. TCRdb recomputed calls from the 5' RACE reads with MiXCR, one row per CDR3 protein. The data show about 1.7 million distinct CDR3 sequences, 28% seen once. The sequencing input was blood. Source of these receptors: a woman younger than 45 in good health.

The sample holds one count of this clonotype. A read error is possible here, since a much larger clone lies one base away. The chain links TRBV28 to TRBJ2-7, with TRBD2 identical over 8 bases. The V and J ends lost 6 bases and 0 bases, in that order; junction bases with no gene match: 7. Germline CDR1 MDHEN, CDR2 SYDVKM. The CDR3 consists of 15 residues. CDR3: CASSVAGGGSYEQYF. The CDR3 coding sequence is TGTGCCAGCAGCGTCGCGGGGGGAGGCTCCTACGAGCAGTACTTC.

This clonotype was observed at least ten times. The chain has TRBV11-2 and TRBJ2-7, with 7 bases fitting TRBD2. Germline V gene data show CDR1 as SGHAT and CDR2 as FQNNGV. This CDR3 contains 13 residues. The junction had 1 base not matched to a gene; V was cut back by 2 bases and J by 3 bases. The CDR3 DNA reads as TGTGCCAGCAGCTTAAGCGGGGTCTACGAGCAGTACTTC. Residues: CASSLSGVYEQYF.

V is TRBV28 and J is TRBJ2-1; 7 nucleotides agree with TRBD1. Unmatched junction bases numbered 7, after V lost 4 bases and J lost 10 bases. The CDR3 extends over 13 amino acids. In germline, CDR1 is MDHEN, CDR2 SYDVKM. CDR3 nucleotide sequence: TGTGCCAGCAGTTGGGGGACAGTCTACGAGCAGTTCTTC. Translated, it gives CASSWGTVYEQFF.

Many counts were recorded for this clonotype. This sequence joins TRBV20-1 and TRBJ2-3; TRBD2 might be the D (5 bases). Trimming took off 4 bases at V and 1 base at J, with 12 bases between the two ends. The CDR3 covers 14 residues. The germline V gene has CDR1 DFQATT and CDR2 SNEGSKA (reference sequence). CDR3: CSATADGGTDTQYF. CDR3 nucleotides: TGCAGTGCTACAGCGGATGGAGGCACAGATACGCAGTATTTT.

This clonotype was counted at least ten times. The rearrangement uses TRBV4-1 and TRBJ2-7; no clear D gene. V was cut by 2 bases and J by 2 bases, with 13 bases left in between. CDR1 and CDR2 (germline): MGHRA, YSYEKL. This CDR3 has 15 residues. The CDR3 coding sequence is TGCGCCAGCAGCCAACTCGACGGTGGGACCTACGAGCAGTACTTC. This translates into CASSQLDGGTYEQYF.

This clonotype showed up just a few times. The chain combines TRBV20-1 with TRBJ2-5; D not certain. This CDR3 has 12 amino acids. V shed 3 bases and J shed 5 bases, with 10 bases lying between them. The germline gives CDR1 DFQATT, CDR2 SNEGSKA (reference sequence). The CDR3 is CSASPGAETQYF. DNA for the CDR3: TGCAGTGCTAGTCCCGGAGCGGAGACCCAGTACTTC.

The rearrangement joins TRBV6-6 to TRBJ2-2; a weak D match, TRBD1 (6 bases). This CDR3 is built from 14 residues. With 9 bases removed from V and 5 bases from J, the gap between germline ends came to 16 bases. Germline V lookup: CDR1 MNHNY, CDR2 SVGAGI (reference sequence). The CDR3 region is CASVRDTTTGELFF. The CDR3 nucleotides are TGTGCCAGTGTTCGGGACACAACTACCGGGGAGCTGTTTTTT.

This clonotype was picked up a small number of times. The rearrangement links TRBV5-4 to TRBJ2-7, with D uncertain. CDR3 length: 14 residues. V dropped 3 bases and J dropped 4 bases, with 14 bases sitting between them. Germline V gene lookup returns CDR1 SGHNT and CDR2 YYREEE (reference sequence). CDR3 in amino acids: CASSSGRLGYEQYF. In nucleotides, the CDR3 is TGTGCCAGCAGCTCCGGGCGGCTGGGGTACGAGCAGTACTTC. Looking up the rest from reference TRBV5-4 and TRBJ2-7 gives the full variable domain: ETGVTQSPTHLIKTRGQQVTLRCSSQSGHNTVSWYQQALGQGPQFIFQYYREEENGRGNFPPRFSGLQFPNYSSELNVNALELDDSALYLCASSSGRLGYEQYFGPGTRLTVT.

This clonotype was detected a few times. This chain links TRBV2 with TRBJ2-7, with a possible D match to TRBD2 (7 bases). Trimming took 3 bases from V and 7 from J, leaving 13 bases between them. Per the germline V gene, CDR1 is SNHLY and CDR2 is FYNNEI. The CDR3 has 13 amino acids. The CDR3 protein is CASSEGGAEEQYF. The CDR3 nucleotides are TGTGCCAGCAGTGAGGGGGGGGCTGAGGAGCAGTACTTC.

The CDR3 nucleotides are TGTGCTAGTGGTGACGGGACCTATAGCACAGATACGCAGTATTTT. Residues: CASGDGTYSTDTQYF. The rearrangement uses TRBV12-5 and TRBJ2-3; D might be TRBD1 or TRBD2, each matching 5 bases. Trimming left V 5 bases short and J 0 bases short, with 12 bases between. Germline CDR1 and CDR2: LGHNT and FRNRAP. The CDR3 is 15 residues long.

The gene calls are TRBV28 and TRBJ2-3; 7 nucleotides align to TRBD1. This CDR3 region has 17 residues. The junction had 12 bases not matched to a gene; V was cut back by 4 bases and J by 2 bases. CDR1 and CDR2 (germline): MDHEN, SYDVKM. CDR3 amino acids: CASSSPGQAPITDTQYF. The CDR3 DNA sequence: TGTGCCAGCAGTTCCCCCGGACAGGCGCCCATCACAGATACGCAGTATTTT.

The table lists this clonotype with a few counts. V usage is TRBV20-1 and J usage is TRBJ1-6; unclear D gene. This CDR3 has 13 amino acids. The germline V gene encodes CDR1 DFQATT and CDR2 SNEGSKA (reference sequence). Trimming left V 0 bases short and J 7 bases short, with 7 bases between. The CDR3 coding sequence is TGCAGTGCTAGAGACAGCCAGAATTCACCCCTCCACTTT. Amino acid sequence: CSARDSQNSPLHF.

The J gene is TRBJ1-2, the V gene TRBV6-2 or TRBV6-3; no clear D. Germline assignment: CDR1 MNHEY and CDR2 SVGEGT. V was shortened by 2 bases and J by 4 bases, with 17 bases between the two germline ends. The CDR3 runs 16 residues. CDR3 bases: TGTGCCAGCAGTTACAGGATGAACATGGCCCCCTATGGCTACACCTTC. Translation: CASSYRMNMAPYGYTF.

This clonotype has just one count. One end of the junction is discordant with germline, which a read error may explain. The chain employs TRBV16 and TRBJ2-1; 7 bases align to TRBD1. CDR3 length equals 13 residues. Germline V gene data show CDR1 as KGHSY and CDR2 as FQNENV. The CDR3 region is CANSLGTVNEQFF. CDR3 DNA sequence: TGTGCCAACAGCCTTGGGACAGTCAATGAGCAGTTCTTC.

This chain joins TRBV9 and TRBJ2-7; the D gene is possibly TRBD2 (7 bases). Germline CDR1 reads SGDLS; CDR2 reads YYNGEE. The CDR3 contains 16 residues. Between the trimmed V and J ends, which lost 2 bases and 0 bases, there was a span of 15 bases. Here the CDR3 reads CASSVSAGAHSYEQYF. The CDR3, as DNA: TGTGCCAGCAGCGTTTCGGCGGGGGCGCACTCCTACGAGCAGTACTTC.

This clonotype was counted a single time. The rearrangement uses TRBV5-5 and TRBJ2-2; D assignment may be TRBD1 or TRBD2 (5 bases each). Looked up from germline, CDR1 is SGHKS and CDR2 is YYEKEE (reference sequence). V was clipped by 0 bases and J by 4 bases, with 10 bases between them. The length of the CDR3 is 15 residues. DNA of the CDR3: TGTGCCAGCAGCTTGGCAGGGAGCGCCACCGGGGAGCTGTTTTTT. It specifies CASSLAGSATGELFF.

In its sample, this clonotype was seen many times. The chain carries TRBV29-1 and TRBJ2-1, with 10 bases fitting TRBD2. The germline V gene has CDR1 SQVTM and CDR2 ANQGSEA. The CDR3 is made up of 12 amino acids. With V trimmed by 5 bases and J by 7 bases, 2 bases remained unmatched. CDR3 sequence: CSVQAGGNEQFF. The CDR3 nucleotides are TGCAGCGTTCAAGCGGGAGGGAATGAGCAGTTCTTC.